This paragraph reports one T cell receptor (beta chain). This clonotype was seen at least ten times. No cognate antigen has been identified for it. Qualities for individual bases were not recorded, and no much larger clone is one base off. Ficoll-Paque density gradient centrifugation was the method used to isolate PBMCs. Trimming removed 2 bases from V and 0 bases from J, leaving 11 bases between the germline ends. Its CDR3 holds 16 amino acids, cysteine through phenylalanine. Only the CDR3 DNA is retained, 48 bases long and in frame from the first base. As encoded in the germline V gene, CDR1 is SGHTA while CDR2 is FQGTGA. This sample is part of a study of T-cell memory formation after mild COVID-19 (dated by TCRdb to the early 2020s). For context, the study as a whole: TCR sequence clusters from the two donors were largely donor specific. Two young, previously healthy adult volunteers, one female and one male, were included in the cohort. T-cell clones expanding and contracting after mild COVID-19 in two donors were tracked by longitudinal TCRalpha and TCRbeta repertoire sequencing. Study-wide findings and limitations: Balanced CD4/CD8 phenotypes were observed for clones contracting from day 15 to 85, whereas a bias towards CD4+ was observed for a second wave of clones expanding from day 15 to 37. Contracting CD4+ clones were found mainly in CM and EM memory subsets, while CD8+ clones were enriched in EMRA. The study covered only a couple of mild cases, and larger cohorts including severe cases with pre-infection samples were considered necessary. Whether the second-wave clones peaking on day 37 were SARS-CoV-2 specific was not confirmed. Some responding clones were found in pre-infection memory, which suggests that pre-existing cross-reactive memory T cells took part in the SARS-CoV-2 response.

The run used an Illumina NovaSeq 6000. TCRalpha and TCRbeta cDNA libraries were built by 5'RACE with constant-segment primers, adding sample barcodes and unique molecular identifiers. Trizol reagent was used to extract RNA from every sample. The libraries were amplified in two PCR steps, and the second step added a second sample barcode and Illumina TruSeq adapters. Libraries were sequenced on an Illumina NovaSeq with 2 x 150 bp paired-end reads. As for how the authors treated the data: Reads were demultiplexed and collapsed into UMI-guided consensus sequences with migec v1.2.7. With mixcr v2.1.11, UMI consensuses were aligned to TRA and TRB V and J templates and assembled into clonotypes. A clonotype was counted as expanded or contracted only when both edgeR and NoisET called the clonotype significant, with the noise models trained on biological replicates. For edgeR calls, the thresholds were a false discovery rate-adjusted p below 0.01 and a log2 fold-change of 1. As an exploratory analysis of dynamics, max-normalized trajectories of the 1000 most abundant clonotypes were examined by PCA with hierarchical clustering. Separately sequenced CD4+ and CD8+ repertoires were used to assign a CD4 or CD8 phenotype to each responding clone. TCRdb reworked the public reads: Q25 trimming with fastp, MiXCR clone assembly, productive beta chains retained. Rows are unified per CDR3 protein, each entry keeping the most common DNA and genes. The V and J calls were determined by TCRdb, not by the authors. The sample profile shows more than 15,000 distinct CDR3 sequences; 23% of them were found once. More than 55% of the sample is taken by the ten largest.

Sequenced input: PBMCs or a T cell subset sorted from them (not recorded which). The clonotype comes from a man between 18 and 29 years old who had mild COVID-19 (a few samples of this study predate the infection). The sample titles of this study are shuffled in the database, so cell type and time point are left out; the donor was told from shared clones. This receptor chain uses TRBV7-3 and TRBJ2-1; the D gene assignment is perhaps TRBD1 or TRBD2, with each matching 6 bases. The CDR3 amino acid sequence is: CASSLEGGSSYNEQFF. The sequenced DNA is TGTGCCAGCAGCTTAGAAGGGGGGAGCTCCTACAATGAGCAGTTCTTC. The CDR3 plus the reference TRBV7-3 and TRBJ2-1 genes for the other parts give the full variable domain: GAGVSQTPSNKVTEKGKYVELRCDPISGHTALYWYRQSLGQGPEFLIYFQGTGAADDSGLPNDRFFAVRPEGSVSTLKIQRTERGDSAVYLCASSLEGGSSYNEQFFGPGTRLTVL.